The 26 T cell receptor beta chains below all came from one sample that was sequenced in a study of T cell repertoires in cytomegalovirus infection. Each CDR3 protein gets one entry after TCRdb re-called the reads with MiXCR. The data contain some 390,000 distinct CDR3 sequences, less than 20% of them singletons. Sequencing used PBMCs. The receptors were gathered from a human donor in good health (CMV status not recorded). Some clones in this sample may be carry-over from other donors' samples.

This clonotype occurred a few times. V usage is TRBV5-4 and J usage is TRBJ2-3; TRBD1 might be the D (6 bases). V was pared by 4 bases and J by 3 bases, with 18 bases between. Germline-derived CDR1 and CDR2 are SGHNT and YYREEE (reference sequence). The CDR3 length is 16 residues. The DNA of the CDR3 is TGTGCCAGCAGCCAAGGGACACTCTCCTCAACAGATACGCAGTATTTT. Translated, it gives CASSQGTLSSTDTQYF.

This clonotype was observed many times. The V and J genes are TRBV7-2 and TRBJ2-6; 9 positions match TRBD1. V lost 5 bases and J lost 2; bases outside the gene matches: 7. Per the germline V gene, CDR1 is SGHTA and CDR2 is FQGNSA. This CDR3 region has 17 residues. Here the CDR3 reads CASSTGTGRAGANVLTF. The CDR3 nucleotides read TGTGCCAGCAGCACCGGGACAGGGAGAGCTGGGGCCAACGTCCTGACTTTC.

This clonotype was observed many times. The chain couples TRBV28 to TRBJ2-7, with D unclear. Looked up from germline, CDR1 is MDHEN and CDR2 is SYDVKM. This CDR3 region has 12 residues. The V end lost 6 bases, the J end lost 4 bases, and 10 bases lay between the germline ends. CDR3 sequence (DNA): TGTGCCAGCAGCGTGATGGGTTACGAGCAGTACTTC. Translation gives CASSVMGYEQYF.

The V and J genes are TRBV3-1 and TRBJ2-7, with 10 bases fitting TRBD1. V lost 0 bases, J lost 4 bases, and 6 bases stayed unmatched. Per the germline V gene, CDR1 is LGHDT and CDR2 is YNNKEL (reference sequence). The CDR3 extends over 16 amino acids. In DNA form, the CDR3 reads TGTGCCAGCAGCCAAGAATTTGGGACAGGGGAATACGAGCAGTACTTC. Protein: CASSQEFGTGEYEQYF.

This clonotype has at least ten counts. Possible read error: a much larger clone is one base away. This chain uses TRBV7-2 with TRBJ2-6; D may be TRBD2 (5 bases). The V gene's germline CDR1 is SGHTA and CDR2 FQGNSA. This CDR3 spans 16 amino acids. CDR3 nucleotides: TGTGCCATCAGCTTACCCAAGGGAGCTGGGGCCAACGTCCTGACTTTC. Translating gives CAISLPKGAGANVLTF.

V usage is TRBV6-6 and J usage is TRBJ2-5; unclear D gene. V was pared by 7 bases and J by 0 bases, with 9 bases between. The CDR3 is 13 amino acids. The germline CDR1 and CDR2 sequences are MNHNY and SVGAGI (reference sequence). As DNA, the CDR3 is TGTGCCAGCATCCCCGGCGACCAAGAGACCCAGTACTTC. The encoded protein is CASIPGDQETQYF.

This clonotype was detected a few times. The chain couples TRBV6-2 or TRBV6-3 to TRBJ2-6, with D perhaps matching TRBD1 (6 bases). Germline CDR1 is MNHEY and CDR2 is SVGEGT. The ends were cut back, 6 bases at V and 2 bases at J, with 11 bases in the middle. This CDR3 has 15 amino acids. CDR3 DNA sequence: TGTGCCAGCAGACTCACAGGGACTGGGGCCAACGTCCTGACTTTC. It specifies CASRLTGTGANVLTF.

The chain recombines TRBV7-6 with TRBJ2-7, with 10 positions matching TRBD1. This CDR3 region has 14 residues. V was pared by 3 bases and J by 7 bases, with 6 bases of the junction left unmatched. CDR1 SGHVS and CDR2 FNYEAQ come from the germline V gene. The CDR3 DNA reads as TGTGCCAGCAGCTTGATGGGACAGGGGCAAGAGCAGTACTTC. Translating gives CASSLMGQGQEQYF.

This clonotype was detected only a few times. V is TRBV7-2 and J is TRBJ2-2; D unresolved. Germline CDR1 SGHTA, CDR2 FQGNSA. The V end lost 6 bases, the J end lost 3 bases, and 14 bases lay between the germline ends. CDR3 length: 15 amino acids. CDR3 in amino acids: CASSRDRAYTGELFF. CDR3 coding DNA: TGTGCCAGCAGTCGCGACCGGGCATACACCGGGGAGCTGTTTTTT. Complete variable domain (other parts from reference TRBV7-2 and TRBJ2-2): GAGVSQSPSNKVTEKGKDVELRCDPISGHTALYWYRQSLGQGLEFLIYFQGNSAPDKSGLPSDRFSAERTGGSVSTLTIQRTQQEDSAVYLCASSRDRAYTGELFFGEGSRLTVL.

This clonotype was observed at least ten times. The rearrangement links TRBV12-3 or TRBV12-4 to TRBJ1-2; TRBD1 agrees at 7 bases. Unmatched junction bases numbered 14, after V lost 4 bases and J lost 6 bases. The CDR3 extends over 16 amino acids. CDR3 protein: CASSYRDREAFNGYTF. Here the CDR3 DNA reads TGTGCCAGCAGTTACCGGGACAGAGAAGCCTTTAATGGCTACACCTTC.

The chain couples TRBV29-1 to TRBJ1-1, with TRBD1 as a possible D gene (5 bases). The CDR3 runs 13 residues. Germline loops: CDR1 SQVTM, CDR2 ANQGSEA. V lost 7 bases and J 0 bases, leaving 12 bases between the germline ends. CDR3 sequence: CSAQTAMNTEAFF. The CDR3 region has the DNA TGCAGCGCCCAGACAGCGATGAACACTGAAGCTTTCTTT. Complete variable domain (other parts from reference TRBV29-1 and TRBJ1-1): SAVISQKPSRDICQRGTSLTIQCQVDSQVTMMFWYRQQPGQSLTLIATANQGSEATYESGFVIDKFPISRPNLTFSTLTVSNMSPEDSSIYLCSAQTAMNTEAFFGQGTRLTVV.

Comments on this clonotype: One end of the junction does not line up with germline, which may come from a read error. The V gene is TRBV6-2 or TRBV6-3, the J gene TRBJ2-5; 11 bases map to TRBD1. Germline CDR1 is MNHEY and CDR2 is SVGEGT. The CDR3 consists of 11 residues. CDR3 amino acids: CASSRRDRGDF. The CDR3 coding sequence is TGTGCCAGCAGTCGACGGGACAGGGGGGACTTC.

The sample holds many counts of this clonotype. This sequence joins TRBV28 and TRBJ1-5; D remains ambiguous. The germline gives CDR1 MDHEN, CDR2 SYDVKM. The CDR3 sequence is 14 residues long. V shed 3 bases and J shed 3 bases, with 9 bases lying between them. CDR3 region: CASSFPTLNQPQHF. CDR3 in DNA: TGTGCCAGCAGTTTCCCCACGCTCAATCAGCCCCAGCATTTT.

The chain uses TRBV5-4 and TRBJ2-5; 12 bases agree with TRBD2. CDR3 length: 15 amino acids. Germline CDR1 is SGHNT and CDR2 is YYREEE (reference sequence). V lost 5 bases, J lost 5 bases, and 7 bases stayed unmatched. The CDR3 DNA reads TGTGCCAGCAGTTCTAGCGGGGGGGCCTTGGAGACCCAGTACTTC. Amino acid sequence: CASSSSGGALETQYF.

This chain links TRBV20-1 with TRBJ1-2; 12 bases agree with TRBD1. CDR3 length equals 15 residues. The V and J ends lost 3 bases and 3 bases, in that order; junction bases with no gene match: 5. From germline, CDR1 is DFQATT and CDR2 SNEGSKA (reference sequence). The CDR3 loop reads CSARGQGAYDYGYTF. The DNA for the CDR3 is TGCAGTGCTAGGGGACAGGGGGCTTATGACTATGGCTACACCTTC.

About this clonotype itself: A read error may explain this, as a much larger clone is one base away. The V call is TRBV28, the J call TRBJ1-3, with D tentatively TRBD1 (6 bases). Germline V gives CDR1 MDHEN, CDR2 SYDVKM. This CDR3 is built from 15 residues. Here the CDR3 DNA reads TGTGCCAGCTGTTTAACGGGGGCAGGTGGAAACACCATATATTTT. Amino acid sequence: CASCLTGAGGNTIYF. Using reference TRBV28 and TRBJ1-3 for the parts outside the CDR3, the full variable domain is DVKVTQSSRYLVKRTGEKVFLECVQDMDHENMFWYRQDPGLGLRLIYFSYDVKMKEKGDIPEGYSVSREKKERFSLILESASTNQTSMYLCASCLTGAGGNTIYFGEGSWLTVV.

There are many counts of this clonotype. The chain uses TRBV7-2 and TRBJ2-3; no firm D call. Trimming pared 0 bases from V and 5 bases from J, leaving 15 bases between. The CDR3 is 16 residues long. Germline V gives CDR1 SGHTA, CDR2 FQGNSA. The CDR3: CASSLAQSLDLDTQYF. The CDR3 DNA follows: TGTGCCAGCAGCTTAGCGCAAAGCCTCGATCTAGATACGCAGTATTTT.

This clonotype was picked up a small number of times. This rearrangement joins TRBV20-1 to TRBJ2-5; the D is unclear. This CDR3 has 12 residues. Germline CDR1 is DFQATT and CDR2 is SNEGSKA (reference sequence). Trimming left V 4 bases short and J 3 bases short, with 9 bases between. CDR3 coding DNA: TGCAGTGCTATACAACAGAAAGAGACCCAGTACTTC. This gives the protein CSAIQQKETQYF.

This clonotype showed up many times. This chain uses TRBV7-2 with TRBJ2-2; the D is unclear. Trimming stripped 1 base from V and 2 bases from J, with 5 bases between. CDR3 length: 14 residues. Germline V gene sequence: CDR1 SGHTA, CDR2 FQGNSA. The CDR3 spells CASSLVSNTGELFF. The CDR3 DNA reads as TGTGCCAGCAGCTTAGTTAGCAACACCGGGGAGCTGTTTTTT.

The genes are TRBV3-1 and TRBJ1-5; the D is unclear. The CDR3 length is 14 residues. The germline V gene has CDR1 LGHDT and CDR2 YNNKEL (reference sequence). V lost 2 bases to trimming and J lost 1 base, with 6 bases between them. DNA for the CDR3: TGTGCCAGCAGCCAACAACAGAGCAATCAGCCCCAGCATTTT. As protein: CASSQQQSNQPQHF.

This clonotype occurred many times. The chain is built from TRBV2 and TRBJ1-1; a weak D match, TRBD1 (5 bases). This CDR3 has 12 amino acids. In germline, CDR1 is SNHLY, CDR2 FYNNEI. Trimming took off 1 base at V and 7 bases at J, with 7 bases between the two ends. CDR3 in amino acids: CASSEVRGEAFF. CDR3 bases: TGTGCCAGCAGTGAAGTTAGGGGTGAAGCTTTCTTT.

This clonotype has only a few counts. This chain connects TRBV30 to TRBJ2-7; 7 positions match TRBD1. The germline CDR1 and CDR2 sequences are GTSNPN and SVGIG (reference sequence). Trimming at V came to 2 bases and at J to 7 bases, leaving 17 bases not matched to a gene. The CDR3 sequence is 16 residues long. This chain's CDR3 is CAWSTPDRVSLWEQYF. The CDR3 DNA reads TGTGCCTGGAGTACCCCAGACAGGGTATCTCTGTGGGAGCAGTACTTC.

The chain employs TRBV7-8 and TRBJ2-7; 11 bases are shared with TRBD2. The CDR3 covers 16 residues. V dropped 1 base and J dropped 3; count of bases not matched to a gene: 5. Germline values: CDR1 SGHVS, CDR2 FQNEAQ. The CDR3 loop reads CASSLGSGRAVYEQYF. DNA for the CDR3: TGTGCCAGCAGCTTAGGTAGCGGGAGGGCAGTCTACGAGCAGTACTTC.

The chain uses TRBV28 and TRBJ1-5; D is unresolved. Germline-derived CDR1 and CDR2 are MDHEN and SYDVKM. This CDR3 contains 14 residues. Trimming removed 4 bases from V and 3 bases from J, with 10 bases in between. The CDR3 DNA sequence: TGTGCCAGCAGTTCCCGAGACCTCAATCAGCCCCAGCATTTT. Protein: CASSSRDLNQPQHF.

This clonotype came up a few times. The chain uses TRBV7-8 and TRBJ1-1, with no clear D. Deletions cut 0 bases from V and 0 bases from J, with 5 bases between. Per the germline V gene, CDR1 is SGHVS and CDR2 is FQNEAQ. There are 14 residues in the CDR3. The CDR3 sequence is CASSLAAVNTEAFF. CDR3 nucleotide sequence: TGTGCCAGCAGCTTAGCGGCCGTGAACACTGAAGCTTTCTTT.

This clonotype was counted many times. The chain links TRBV27 to TRBJ2-4; D ambiguous. This CDR3 has 13 residues. The germline V and J ends were trimmed by 6 bases and 9 bases, with 15 bases remaining between them. Germline V gives CDR1 MNHEY, CDR2 SMNVEV (reference sequence). Written as DNA, the CDR3 is TGTGCCAGCAGGCGAACCCGTGATGGCATTCAGTACTTC. Translation: CASRRTRDGIQYF.